In its sample, the clone carrying this TCR beta chain was seen once. What it binds is unknown. The data originate from a study of T cell responses to AZD1222 COVID-19 vaccine. General observations from the study: Baseline seropositivity characterized only a handful of AZD1222 recipients. Repertoires were sampled only after the peak T cell response.

From germline, CDR1 is ENHRY and CDR2 SYGVKD. The CDR3 consists of 17 residues. Trimming pared 2 bases from V and 6 bases from J, leaving 19 bases between. Sequenced by immunoSEQ multiplex PCR; TCRdb stores in-frame clones only, minus some. The sample consists of 65,000 to 75,000 clones, around 84% of them appearing once. The sample in question was peripheral blood, obtained on day 0 of AZD1222 vaccination. The rearrangement joins TRBV10-3 to TRBJ2-2; possible D gene TRBD1, 5 bases. The receptor was isolated from an adult in good health. Written as DNA, the CDR3 is TGTGCCATCAGTGAGATACCTGGGGCAGGCCGGGCCGGGGAGCTGTTTTTT. Encoded protein: CAISEIPGAGRAGELFF.